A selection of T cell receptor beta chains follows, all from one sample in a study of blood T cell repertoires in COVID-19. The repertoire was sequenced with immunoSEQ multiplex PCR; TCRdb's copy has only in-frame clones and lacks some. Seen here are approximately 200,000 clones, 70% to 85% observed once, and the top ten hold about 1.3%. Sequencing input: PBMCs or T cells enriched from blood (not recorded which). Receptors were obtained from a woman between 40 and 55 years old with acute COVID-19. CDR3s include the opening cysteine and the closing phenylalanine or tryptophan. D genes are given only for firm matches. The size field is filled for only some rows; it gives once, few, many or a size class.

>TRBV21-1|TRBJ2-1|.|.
TGTGCCAGCAGCAAAAAGGGACTAGCGGGGGGTATGAAGGAGCAGTTCTTC
CASSKKGLAGGMKEQFF
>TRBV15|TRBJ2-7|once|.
TGTGCCACCAGCAGAGATCGACAGTCGTTCTACGAGCAGTACTTC
CATSRDRQSFYEQYF
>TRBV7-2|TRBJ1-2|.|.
TGTGCCAGCAGCTCACGACGGGGTGGCTACACCTTC
CASSSRRGGYTF
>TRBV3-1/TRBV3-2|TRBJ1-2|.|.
TGTGCCAGCAGCCAGGGCCTTGGACTTCTCAACTATGGCTACACCTTC
CASSQGLGLLNYGYTF
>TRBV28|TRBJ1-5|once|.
TGTGCCAGCAGTTTAATACAGAAAAATCAGCCCCAGCATTTT
CASSLIQKNQPQHF
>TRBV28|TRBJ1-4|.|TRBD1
TGTGCCAGCAGCGGTAAGGGGGCTTCTAATGAAAAACTGTTTTTT
CASSGKGASNEKLFF
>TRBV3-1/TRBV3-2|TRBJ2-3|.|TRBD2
TGTGCCAGCAGCCAGCCCCAGGCGGAAGCGGGGGCCCGCACAGATACGCAGTATTTT
CASSQPQAEAGARTDTQYF
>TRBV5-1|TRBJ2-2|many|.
TGCGCCAGCAGCTTGGAGAGCACCGGGGAGCTGTTTTTT
CASSLESTGELFF
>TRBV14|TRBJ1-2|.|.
TGTGCCAGCAGCCCCGGCGGGGGCGCCGGCTATGGCTACACCTTC
CASSPGGGAGYGYTF
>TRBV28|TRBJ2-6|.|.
TGTGCCAGCAAGGAGGCCCTCTCTGGGGCCAACGTCCTGACTTTC
CASKEALSGANVLTF
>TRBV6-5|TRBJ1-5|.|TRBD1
TGTGCCAGCAGTTACGAGCCAGGGGGCGAGTATCAGCCCCAGCATTTT
CASSYEPGGEYQPQHF